What follows are 5 T cell receptor beta chains derived from one specimen sequenced in a study of blood T cell repertoires in COVID-19. The protocol was immunoSEQ multiplex PCR, while the TCRdb copy is restricted to in-frame clones and leaves out a portion. This table has over 200,000 clones, approximately 86% appearing once. Sequenced sample: peripheral blood. The receptor set was obtained from a woman in her 30s who had recovered from COVID-19.

This clone was counted a single time. The J gene is TRBJ1-5, the V gene TRBV20-1, with D perhaps matching TRBD1 (5 bases). The V end was cut by 3 bases, the J end by 4 bases, with 16 bases between. The CDR3 spans 15 residues. Germline CDR1 and CDR2: DFQATT and SNEGSKA (reference sequence). The chain's CDR3 is CSASGGVYGNQPQHF. CDR3 coding DNA: TGCAGTGCTAGTGGGGGGGTTTACGGAAATCAGCCCCAGCATTTT.

The rearrangement links TRBV12-3 or TRBV12-4 to TRBJ2-3; 8 bases are shared with TRBD1. V gave up 6 bases and J gave up 4 bases; unmatched junction bases: 3. There are 13 residues in the CDR3. The CDR3 is CASSLTGADTQYF. The CDR3 DNA reads as TGTGCCAGCAGCCTGACAGGGGCAGATACGCAGTATTTT.

The chain carries TRBV5-1 and TRBJ2-3, with TRBD1 matching over 9 bases. V gave up 4 bases and J gave up 2 bases; unmatched junction bases: 8. CDR1 SGHRS and CDR2 YFSETQ come from the germline V gene. CDR3 length: 16 amino acids. The CDR3 DNA sequence: TGCGCCAGCAGCCTAGGACAGGGGAACCCCACAGATACGCAGTATTTT. This encodes CASSLGQGNPTDTQYF.

The chain has TRBV7-9 and TRBJ1-1; D is possibly TRBD1 (5 bases). Germline CDR1 reads SEHNR; CDR2 reads FQNEAQ (reference sequence). Trimming removed 8 bases from V and 0 bases from J, with 7 bases in between. This CDR3 is built from 12 residues. The DNA for the CDR3 is TGTGCCAGCCAGGGCCTGAACACTGAAGCTTTCTTT. Translation: CASQGLNTEAFF.

This sequence joins TRBV5-1 and TRBJ1-3; 8 positions agree with TRBD1. Per germline, CDR1 SGHRS and CDR2 YFSETQ. The CDR3 length is 16 residues. After removal of 4 bases from V and 0 bases from J, the junction contained 6 bases not matched to a gene. The CDR3 DNA reads TGCGCCAGCAGCAGGGCACAGGGGGTCTCTGGAAACACCATATATTTT. Its translation: CASSRAQGVSGNTIYF. Drawing the rest from reference TRBV5-1 and TRBJ1-3, the complete variable domain is KAGVTQTPRYLIKTRGQQVTLSCSPISGHRSVSWYQQTPGQGLQFLFEYFSETQRNKGNFPGRFSGRQFSNSRSEMNVSTLELGDSALYLCASSRAQGVSGNTIYFGEGSWLTVV.